This TCR beta chain derives from a study of shared T cell receptors in the human thymus. The CDR3 spans 19 residues. The germline gives CDR1 SGHAT, CDR2 FQNNGV. The ends lost 1 base at V and 5 bases at J; junction bases unmatched: 16. Sequencing was performed with immunoSEQ multiplex PCR; in TCRdb, only in-frame clones are kept and a portion is missing. The sample contains some 700,000 clones, 70% to 90% of which appear only once. These same data were also listed under a study on human thymus T cells. From that paper: Thymus specimens were resections from corrective heart surgery. In thymic and blood repertoires alike, V and J usage looked biased.

This rearrangement joins TRBV11-2 to TRBJ1-3; TRBD1 aligns across 8 bases. Sequencing input: thymocytes. The receptor comes from a girl less than two years old with a congenital heart defect. As DNA, the CDR3 is TGTGCCAGCAGCTTAGGCCATGACTCTCGAGGACAGGGTAGAAACACCATATATTTT. Translated: CASSLGHDSRGQGRNTIYF. The variable domain in full, completed from reference TRBV11-2 and TRBJ1-3, reads EAGVAQSPRYKIIEKRQSVAFWCNPISGHATLYWYQQILGQGPKLLIQFQNNGVVDDSQLPKDRFSAERLKGVDSTLKIQPAKLEDSAVYLCASSLGHDSRGQGRNTIYFGEGSWLTVV.